The clone carrying this TCR beta chain has just one count. Some clones are missing from TCRdb's copy, which holds only in-frame ones; the method was immunoSEQ multiplex PCR. Among fewer than 200,000 clones, around 82% were seen once, and the ten largest hold around 2.8%. The CDR3 consists of 14 residues. From germline, CDR1 is SGHRS and CDR2 YFSETQ. J was trimmed by 8 bases and V by 5 bases; bases with no gene match: 9. The sample comes from a study of cytomegalovirus exposure and HLA in healthy donors. The V and J genes are TRBV5-1 and TRBJ1-1; 10 bases agree with TRBD1. The origin of this receptor is a woman in her late teens or twenties in good health and CMV-seropositive. The sample taken for sequencing was PBMCs. CDR3 in DNA: TGCGCCAGCAGACGACAGGGGGCCCGAGAGGAAGCTTTCTTT. It codes for CASRRQGAREEAFF.